These T cell receptor beta chains were read from a single sample in a study of blood T cell repertoires in COVID-19. Sequencing used immunoSEQ multiplex PCR; TCRdb keeps in-frame clones, though not all of them. The sample carries roughly 180,000 clones, around 85% recorded once. The specimen sequenced was peripheral blood. The receptors were gathered from a man between 65 and 79 years old with active or convalescent COVID-19. The CDR3 runs from the conserved cysteine through the conserved F or W. The D gene is left open where the match is weak. Clone size is stated in some rows and not others, as once, few, many or a class when expanded.

CDR3nt: TGTGCTAGCAGCGCGACAGGAATAGGCCAAGAGACCCAGTACTTC
CDR3aa: CASSATGIGQETQYF
j_gene: TRBJ2-5
v_gene: TRBV7-7
abundance: NA
d_gene: NA

CDR3nt: TGTGCCAGCAGTTTAGTGCGAGCAGGGGGCAAGTACGAGCAGTACTTC
CDR3aa: CASSLVRAGGKYEQYF
j_gene: TRBJ2-7
v_gene: TRBV27
abundance: once
d_gene: TRBD1

CDR3nt: TGTGCCAGTAGTAAACACGGACAGGGCAAAAACACTGAAGCTTTCTTT
CDR3aa: CASSKHGQGKNTEAFF
j_gene: TRBJ1-1
v_gene: TRBV19
abundance: NA
d_gene: TRBD1

CDR3nt: TGTGCCAGCAGTTCGACTGGTTTCAATCAGCCCCAGCATTTT
CDR3aa: CASSSTGFNQPQHF
j_gene: TRBJ1-5
v_gene: TRBV11-2
abundance: once
d_gene: NA

CDR3nt: TGTGCCAGCAGTTTAAATCCAGGGATGTCCTACAATGAGCAGTTCTTC
CDR3aa: CASSLNPGMSYNEQFF
j_gene: TRBJ2-1
v_gene: TRBV27
abundance: NA
d_gene: NA

CDR3nt: TGTGCCAGCAGTTTAATAGGGACAGGCGTTTTCGACTACACCTTC
CDR3aa: CASSLIGTGVFDYTF
j_gene: TRBJ1-2
v_gene: TRBV28
abundance: NA
d_gene: TRBD1

CDR3nt: TGTGCCACCACAACCTCGGACAGGAGTGGCGAGCAGTACTTC
CDR3aa: CATTTSDRSGEQYF
j_gene: TRBJ2-7
v_gene: TRBV28
abundance: NA
d_gene: TRBD1

CDR3nt: TGTGCCAGCAGCCGCAACCTACAGGGGAACTATGGCTACACCTTC
CDR3aa: CASSRNLQGNYGYTF
j_gene: TRBJ1-2
v_gene: TRBV6-6
abundance: NA
d_gene: TRBD1

CDR3nt: TGTGCCACCAGCAGAGATCGGGTCACCTACTACGAGCAGTACTTC
CDR3aa: CATSRDRVTYYEQYF
j_gene: TRBJ2-7
v_gene: TRBV15
abundance: NA
d_gene: NA

CDR3nt: TGCGCCAGCAGCCAAGATGTTGGCCGTGACACCGGGGAGCTGTTTTTT
CDR3aa: CASSQDVGRDTGELFF
j_gene: TRBJ2-2
v_gene: TRBV4-3
abundance: once
d_gene: NA

CDR3nt: TGTGCCACCAGTGAGGCCGGGACTTCAACCGGCGAGCAGTACTTC
CDR3aa: CATSEAGTSTGEQYF
j_gene: TRBJ2-7
v_gene: TRBV24-1
abundance: NA
d_gene: NA

CDR3nt: TGTGCCAGCAGCAGAGGGGACAGGGTGAGCTACACCTTC
CDR3aa: CASSRGDRVSYTF
j_gene: TRBJ1-2
v_gene: TRBV5-8
abundance: NA
d_gene: TRBD1

CDR3nt: TGTGCCAGCAGCCAGTACGGAACCCGGGGCTATGGCTACACCTTC
CDR3aa: CASSQYGTRGYGYTF
j_gene: TRBJ1-2
v_gene: TRBV3-1/TRBV3-2
abundance: NA
d_gene: NA

CDR3nt: TGCGCCAGCAGATTAACAGGGTCGGGCCAGCCCCAGCATTTT
CDR3aa: CASRLTGSGQPQHF
j_gene: TRBJ1-5
v_gene: TRBV10-2
abundance: once
d_gene: NA

CDR3nt: TGTGCCAGCAGCTTAGAAGGTGGAGGGGGCTTCTACGAGCAGTACTTC
CDR3aa: CASSLEGGGGFYEQYF
j_gene: TRBJ2-7
v_gene: TRBV11-2
abundance: few
d_gene: NA

CDR3nt: TGTGCCAGACGGACTTTTGGGGACAGGGGGCTCTGGAACTATGGCTACACCTTC
CDR3aa: CARRTFGDRGLWNYGYTF
j_gene: TRBJ1-2
v_gene: TRBV19
abundance: NA
d_gene: TRBD1

CDR3nt: TGTGCCAGCAGCGTAGAACAGGGCGGGTGGGCTTTCTTT
CDR3aa: CASSVEQGGWAFF
j_gene: TRBJ1-1
v_gene: TRBV9
abundance: NA
d_gene: NA

CDR3nt: TGCGCCAGCAGCTTGACTGAATACGAGCAGTACTTC
CDR3aa: CASSLTEYEQYF
j_gene: TRBJ2-7
v_gene: TRBV5-1
abundance: NA
d_gene: NA

CDR3nt: TGTGCCATCAGTGAGGGGACTAGCGGGGGAGGCAATGAGCAGTTCTTC
CDR3aa: CAISEGTSGGGNEQFF
j_gene: TRBJ2-1
v_gene: TRBV10-3
abundance: NA
d_gene: TRBD2

CDR3nt: TGTGCCAGCAGCCCGGACAGGACCAGGGACGAGCAGTACTTC
CDR3aa: CASSPDRTRDEQYF
j_gene: TRBJ2-7
v_gene: TRBV5-5
abundance: NA
d_gene: TRBD1

CDR3nt: TGCGCCAGCAGCTCGACAGGGTCGAACACTGAAGCTTTCTTT
CDR3aa: CASSSTGSNTEAFF
j_gene: TRBJ1-1
v_gene: TRBV5-1
abundance: once
d_gene: TRBD1

CDR3nt: TGTGCCAGCAGCCTCGCCGGGGGGAAGGCCTACGAGCAGTACTTC
CDR3aa: CASSLAGGKAYEQYF
j_gene: TRBJ2-7
v_gene: TRBV6-6
abundance: once
d_gene: TRBD2

CDR3nt: TGCGCCAGCAGCCCTCAGGGACAGGCTTACTCTGGAAACACCATATATTTT
CDR3aa: CASSPQGQAYSGNTIYF
j_gene: TRBJ1-3
v_gene: TRBV5-1
abundance: NA
d_gene: TRBD1

CDR3nt: TGTGCCAGCTCGGGACAGAGTCTCGGGGGCTACACCTTC
CDR3aa: CASSGQSLGGYTF
j_gene: TRBJ1-2
v_gene: TRBV6-5
abundance: NA
d_gene: TRBD1

CDR3nt: TGTGCCAGCAGTTACGTCTCCGGGAGCTCCTATAATTCACCCCTCCACTTT
CDR3aa: CASSYVSGSSYNSPLHF
j_gene: TRBJ1-6
v_gene: TRBV6-2/TRBV6-3
abundance: NA
d_gene: NA

CDR3nt: TGCAGCGCCGGGTCCAAAGAGGGCTACACCTTC
CDR3aa: CSAGSKEGYTF
j_gene: TRBJ1-2
v_gene: TRBV29-1
abundance: NA
d_gene: NA

CDR3nt: TGTGCCAGCAGCCGTACAGGGTACACAGATACGCAGTATTTT
CDR3aa: CASSRTGYTDTQYF
j_gene: TRBJ2-3
v_gene: TRBV11-2
abundance: NA
d_gene: NA

CDR3nt: TGCGCCAGCAGCTTGACAGGGCCCGGGGCCAACGTCCTGACTTTC
CDR3aa: CASSLTGPGANVLTF
j_gene: TRBJ2-6
v_gene: TRBV5-1
abundance: few
d_gene: NA

CDR3nt: TGTGCCAGTAGCTCCCCCCGCGGGGGACAGGGATCCTCAACTAATGAAAAACTGTTTTTT
CDR3aa: CASSSPRGGQGSSTNEKLFF
j_gene: TRBJ1-4
v_gene: TRBV19
abundance: NA
d_gene: TRBD1

CDR3nt: TGCGCCAGCAAGGGGACAGTCATTAACTATGGCTACACCTTC
CDR3aa: CASKGTVINYGYTF
j_gene: TRBJ1-2
v_gene: TRBV10-2
abundance: NA
d_gene: TRBD1

CDR3nt: TGTGCCAGCAGTTTTGTGGCCGGGACAGATACGCAGTATTTT
CDR3aa: CASSFVAGTDTQYF
j_gene: TRBJ2-3
v_gene: TRBV28
abundance: few
d_gene: NA

CDR3nt: TGTGCTAGTGGTTTGTCGGGGAGCACAGATACGCAGTATTTT
CDR3aa: CASGLSGSTDTQYF
j_gene: TRBJ2-3
v_gene: TRBV12-5
abundance: NA
d_gene: NA

CDR3nt: TGTGCCACCAGCAGAGAGAGGCAGACCAACACCGGGGAGCTGTTTTTT
CDR3aa: CATSRERQTNTGELFF
j_gene: TRBJ2-2
v_gene: TRBV15
abundance: NA
d_gene: NA